This TCR beta chain was identified during a study of cytomegalovirus exposure and HLA in healthy donors listed by TCRdb under 2017. Some background on the complete study: In an earlier analysis of fewer than 750 of the donors, 276 Gb of sequence data and 120 million or so unique TCR beta sequences from roughly 190 million T cells were reported. In addition to the first cohort of about 650 subjects, a separate validation cohort of 120 different subjects was used. Among around 400 genotyped donors of the cohort, an average of around 220,000 unique TCR beta nucleotide sequences was sequenced per donor, of which 15% to 20% were non-productive. The study combined high-throughput TCR immunosequencing, statistical association of individual TCRs with disease status, and machine learning to predict cytomegalovirus infection status. To decide whether each TCR beta V gene segment behaved as functional or pseudogenic, an earlier analysis of approximately 600 of the donors relied on high-throughput TCR beta sequencing. HLA typing covered class I and class II loci at four-digit resolution. In the later analysis, no new phenotypic data were used to find candidate immune exposures; instead, reliance was placed on TCR beta sequences and their occurrence across donors. All discovery cohort repertoires had been generated using a single sequencing platform. Because of strong linkage in the cohort, a few DR-DQ haplotypes were treated as single units for association and clustering. A later genetic analysis used genome-wide SNP genotypes for about 55% of the 666 donors, treating that subset as a discovery cohort. Alongside the repertoire data, information on donor age, sex, ethnicity and CMV serostatus was compiled. The study profiled the T cell repertoires of more than 500 subjects by immunosequencing and related them to cytomegalovirus serostatus. To study patterns of TCR occurrence, a later analysis re-analyzed previously published TCR beta repertoires from 700 or so donors and added high-resolution HLA genotyping. Roughly 300 gigabases of sequencing data and tens of millions of unique TCR sequences were included in an early release covering about 700 HLA-typed donors. Typing coverage varied by locus: roughly 620-640 donors for A, B, C, DRB1 and DQB1; more than 500 for DQA1; around 570 for DPA1; approximately 490 for DPB1. The study aimed to test whether signatures of past pathogen exposure could be identified by cataloging public T cell receptors. Of the approximately 400 genotyped donors, over 65% fell in the genetic ancestry cluster associated with self-reported Caucasian donors. Broad study findings and their caveats: Compared with the roughly 670-donor mean, donors in an Asian-associated ancestry cluster had fewer N-insertions in productive TCRs, according to a later genetic analysis. A later analysis found that HLA-associated TCR beta chains were more clonally expanded and had lower generation probabilities than equally common non-associated chains. A group of highly shared sequence variants was considered likely to be a technical artifact of the sequencing pipeline. In vitro tests confirmed that a few of the cytomegalovirus-associated TCR beta chains recognize cytomegalovirus antigens. In a later analysis, the rate of TCR association differed among HLA loci, with DRB1 alleles having the most associated TCRs and HLA-C alleles having the fewest. The presence/absence analyses assumed that sequencing depth was roughly uniform across donors, and that assumption may not be true. The classifier was reported to diagnose cytomegalovirus status with high specificity and sensitivity in both the original and validation cohorts. A later analysis reported that several top co-occurrence clusters appeared linked to parvovirus B19, influenza, CMV and Epstein-Barr virus. Across donors, most TCR sequences were observed very rarely, whereas some public TCRs were present in many individuals. In a later analysis, most CMV-associated TCR beta chains were found to appear HLA-restricted, with HLA associations seemingly driven largely by CMV exposure. Strong co-occurrence of HLA alleles, especially DR and DQ, made assigning TCR associations to individual alleles difficult. Because some donors lacked HLA typing at each locus, the association tests relied only on the typed subset. A further reported finding was that TCR beta sequences accurately predicted the HLA-A and HLA-B alleles for most subjects in the first cohort. In the study, approximately 160 TCR beta chains were listed as associated with cytomegalovirus. In an earlier analysis of 587 of the donors, most TCR beta V segments appeared in productive rearrangements about 87% or about 30% of the time, broadly matching IMGT annotations. Some IMGT-functional V segments, including TRBV6-2 and TRBV6-3, could not be distinguished by the 87-base-pair reads and were therefore excluded. At a false discovery rate of 0.05, a later analysis linked 16,000 or so TCR beta sequences to specific HLA alleles. For the cohort, immune exposure information was limited to CMV serostatus. The earlier analysis of some 560 of the donors excluded some 16 rarely observed V segments, including chromosome 9 orphons, because counts were too low. Linkage disequilibrium might explain the correlated functional status among segregating V segments, but an unknown experimental factor could not be ruled out. This cohort had only TCR beta chains sequenced, and the lack of alpha or paired-chain data limited which features could be detected. V-gene and J-gene trimming of TCR beta chains was associated with a missense DCLRE1C variant in a later genetic analysis, and the association was replicated in an independent cohort. It was suggested by the authors that the approach could potentially be generalized to other disease states and immunological phenotypes.

To prepare the library, the immunoSEQ multiplex PCR assay was applied. For the multiplex PCR, a mixture combining 60 forward primers for TCR Vbeta segments and 13 reverse primers for TCR Jbeta segments was used. The CDR3 region of rearranged TCR beta genes was amplified from genomic DNA by a multiplex PCR assay. On the Illumina HiSeq System, the amplified TCR beta libraries were sequenced as 87-base-pair reads. Under the source paper's analysis protocol: In a later analysis, some 80 million unique TCR beta chains were counted across the roughly 670 repertoires, and approximately 11 million of these chains were shared by at least two donors. Raw reads were error-corrected and collapsed into unique sequences by a nearest-neighbor algorithm in which closely related sequences were merged to remove PCR and sequencing errors. CDR3 sequences were aligned to IMGT reference sequences to assign V, D and J gene segments. Each retained sequence needed at least a six-nucleotide match to both a V gene segment and a J gene segment. Rearrangements were classified as productive when the CDR3 lacked stop codons and remained in frame with V and J, and all other rearrangements were classified as non-productive. Following IMGT convention, CDR3 was defined as the stretch from the second conserved V-encoded cysteine to the conserved J-encoded phenylalanine. The earlier analysis of 500 to 650 of the donors excluded any sequence lacking an unambiguous match to a single V gene segment. In an earlier analysis of 587 of the donors, V segments were called functional above 56.7% productive rearrangements and were called segregating when the between-donor standard deviation exceeded 5%. To diagnose cytomegalovirus status from the catalog of TCR beta chain sequences, a statistical classification framework was built. In a later analysis, V and J genes were assigned by comparing TCR nucleotide sequences against IMGT/GENE-DB human TR gene sequences. Using the TCRdist pipeline, a later analysis assigned CDR3 sequences along with most-parsimonious VDJ recombination scenarios. In a later analysis, each TCR beta chain was defined by its CDR3 amino acid sequence together with its V-gene family, and reads lacking a unique V-gene family were excluded. As a way to deal with suspected cross-contamination and a sequencing artifact, a later analysis dropped under 600 nucleotide sequences that were highly shared and had low generation probability. In a later analysis, a clonal expansion index for each public chain was calculated from normalized within-repertoire ranks of inferred template counts. In a later analysis, generation probabilities were computed using a VDJ recombination model fitted to out-of-frame rearrangements, and the results were checked against IGoR. In a later analysis, TCR-TCR, TCR-HLA and TCR-CMV co-occurrence was scored with hypergeometric tests, and a repertoire-size bias correction was applied to TCR pairs. False discovery rates were estimated in a later analysis by permuting HLA or CMV assignments 20 times. In a later analysis, co-occurring TCRs were grouped with DBSCAN, and TCRdist sequence similarity was added when clustering was performed within HLA-allele-positive subsets. For co-occurrence clustering, repertoires with fewer than 30,000 or more than 120,000 public chains were excluded, along with five repertoires with anomalous nucleotide sharing. TCRdb retrieved this table from immuneACCESS and kept in-frame rearrangements only. Not all clones are present; in checked studies, unresolved V genes account for under half, and no reason is known for the remainder. V, J and clone size are those of that table, while D and trimming were read from the DNA. Per the sample table, the count is tens of thousands of clones. About 4% of the sample comes from the top ten.

As concerns this clone: Its antigen is still unknown.

The cohort was made up of 500 to 850 healthy bone marrow donors. At the time of sampling, all cohort members were nominally healthy, though unrecorded immune exposures were likely present. The donor was CMV seropositive and was included in the group of 290 or so seropositive cohort members. A peripheral blood sample was provided by each donor, and peripheral blood mononuclear cells were used for TCR beta sequencing. Genomic DNA was extracted from the blood cell samples with the Qiagen DNeasy Blood Extraction Kit. From cysteine to phenylalanine, the CDR3 is 16 amino acids long. The DNA shown is the 48-base CDR3, in frame from base 1. Based on the germline V gene (reference sequence), the CDR1 and CDR2 sequences are SEHNR and FQNEAQ. V is pared back by 6 bases and J by 1 base, with 13 bases lying between the germline termini.

This receptor was taken from a female donor in good health and CMV-seropositive. Here the chain combines TRBV7-9 and TRBJ2-6; TRBD1 might be the D gene, on 5 matching bases. What was sequenced was PBMCs. This receptor has the CDR3 CASRTSAGSGANVLTF. DNA sequence: TGTGCCAGCAGAACTTCAGCAGGGTCTGGGGCCAACGTCCTGACTTTC.